Presented here are 27 T cell receptor beta chains from one specimen sequenced in a study of patients and donors after allogeneic stem cell transplantation. TCRdb used MiXCR to reprocess the RT-PCR reads, holding one entry per CDR3 protein. The sample has hundreds of thousands of distinct CDR3 sequences; 38% are singletons. The sample comprised blood, either unsorted or a sorted T cell fraction (not recorded which). The source of these receptors is a human donor who was either an allogeneic HSCT recipient or a stem cell or donor lymphocyte infusion donor (not recorded which). It is not recorded whose cells these are; they may come from a transplant donor.

V and J are TRBV14 and TRBJ1-6; D may be TRBD1 (6 bases). This CDR3 is 17 amino acids long. The V gene's germline CDR1 is SGHDN and CDR2 FVKESK. The V end was cut by 4 bases, the J end by 14 bases, with 27 bases between. CDR3 nucleotide sequence: TGTGCCAGCAGCCCCCTGGGGGGGCGGGGAAAGGGATTCACCCTCCACTTT. Encoded protein: CASSPLGGRGKGFTLHF.

The table lists this clonotype with a few counts. The J gene is TRBJ1-5, the V gene TRBV15; D unclear. This CDR3 comprises 14 residues. The V and J ends lost 1 base and 4 bases respectively, with 8 bases between them. Germline CDR1 is LNHNV and CDR2 is YYDKDF (reference sequence). CDR3 loop: CATSRGSRNQPQHF. The CDR3 DNA follows: TGTGCCACCAGCAGAGGCTCCAGAAATCAGCCCCAGCATTTT.

J is TRBJ2-3 and V is TRBV5-1; 8 bases line up with TRBD2. The CDR3 runs to 14 residues. CDR1 and CDR2 (germline): SGHRS, YFSETQ. J gave up 5 bases and V 6 bases, and 8 bases lay outside the gene matches. For the CDR3, the DNA is TGCGCCAGCACCCGGGGGGGAGTTCGAGATACGCAGTATTTT. Protein product: CASTRGGVRDTQYF.

The rearrangement joins TRBV19 to TRBJ2-7, with D possibly being TRBD2 (6 bases). V dropped 6 bases and J dropped 0 bases, with 9 bases sitting between them. Germline lookup yields CDR1 LNHDA and CDR2 SQIVND (reference sequence). There are 13 residues in the CDR3. For the CDR3, the DNA is TGTGCCAGTAGCCGGGAGTCCTCCTACGAGCAGTACTTC. Protein sequence: CASSRESSYEQYF.

The chain uses TRBV7-3 and TRBJ2-1; 9 bases align to TRBD2. Germline V gene sequence: CDR1 SGHTA, CDR2 FQGTGA. Trimming removed 7 bases from V and 4 bases from J; junction bases left unmatched: 11. CDR3 size: 16 residues. This chain's CDR3 is CASIGGGAHPYNEQFF. In DNA form, the CDR3 reads TGTGCCAGCATCGGCGGGGGGGCCCACCCTTACAATGAGCAGTTCTTC.

This clonotype occurred once. The CDR3, as DNA: TGCGCCAGCAGCTTACAGGGAGGGCCCACCGGGGAGCTGTTTTTT. It is translated as CASSLQGGPTGELFF. The chain uses TRBV5-1 and TRBJ2-2, with D tentatively TRBD2 (7 bases). The CDR3 runs to 15 residues. With 2 bases removed from V and 4 bases from J, the gap between germline ends came to 12 bases. From germline, CDR1 is SGHRS and CDR2 YFSETQ. The complete variable domain, with remaining parts taken from reference TRBV5-1 and TRBJ2-2, reads KAGVTQTPRYLIKTRGQQVTLSCSPISGHRSVSWYQQTPGQGLQFLFEYFSETQRNKGNFPGRFSGRQFSNSRSEMNVSTLELGDSALYLCASSLQGGPTGELFFGEGSRLTVL.

The chain recombines TRBV9 with TRBJ1-6; 12 bases map to TRBD1. The germline CDR1 and CDR2 sequences are SGDLS and YYNGEE. V gave up 5 bases and J gave up 8 bases; unmatched junction bases: 5. This CDR3 region has 15 residues. The CDR3 spells CASRLRDRGHSPLHF. CDR3 nucleotide sequence: TGTGCCAGCAGACTTCGGGACAGGGGGCATTCACCCCTCCACTTT.

This chain uses TRBV30 with TRBJ1-2; TRBD1 matches at 8 bases. Unmatched junction bases numbered 5, after V lost 5 bases and J lost 6 bases. Germline CDR1 and CDR2: GTSNPN and SVGIG (reference sequence). CDR3 length equals 12 residues. CDR3 residues: CAWDRGVHGYTF. Written as DNA, the CDR3 is TGTGCCTGGGACAGGGGAGTACATGGCTACACCTTC.

The chain combines TRBV10-3 with TRBJ2-7; 12 nucleotides align to TRBD2. Germline CDR1 is ENHRY and CDR2 is SYGVKD. This CDR3 is 22 amino acids long. Trimming cost V 0 bases and J 2 bases; bases outside gene matches: 20. The CDR3 is CAISESGPGRLAGVASPYEQYF. The CDR3 DNA sequence: TGTGCCATCAGTGAGTCAGGGCCAGGGAGACTAGCGGGGGTAGCAAGTCCCTACGAGCAGTACTTC.

This sequence joins TRBV12-3 or TRBV12-4 and TRBJ2-1, with D hard to call. V dropped 1 base and J dropped 7 bases, with 20 bases sitting between them. This CDR3 contains 17 residues. For the CDR3, the DNA is TGTGCCAGCAGTTTAGATAGGCGGCAGGCAGCAGAGAATGAGCAGTTCTTC. Its translation is CASSLDRRQAAENEQFF.

The chain recombines TRBV4-1 with TRBJ1-5; D call uncertain. The CDR3 runs to 15 residues. The V end lost 0 bases, the J end lost 0 bases, and 6 bases lay between the germline ends. In germline, CDR1 is MGHRA, CDR2 YSYEKL. CDR3 region: CASSQDLYSNQPQHF. CDR3 coding DNA: TGCGCCAGCAGCCAAGATCTTTATAGCAATCAGCCCCAGCATTTT.

This clonotype was seen only a few times. One junction end does not reproduce the germline sequence, and a read error may be involved. This chain links TRBV29-1 with TRBJ1-1, with a possible D match to TRBD1 (5 bases). This CDR3 is 11 amino acids long. CDR1 is SQVTM, CDR2 ANQGSEA, per germline. The CDR3 DNA follows: TGTGCTGGGGGGTTGAACACTGAAGCTTTCTTT. Protein: CAGGLNTEAFF. The entire variable domain, with the rest obtained from reference TRBV29-1 and TRBJ1-1, is as follows: SAVISQKPSRDICQRGTSLTIQCQVDSQVTMMFWYRQQPGQSLTLIATANQGSEATYESGFVIDKFPISRPNLTFSTLTVSNMSPEDSSIYLCAGGLNTEAFFGQGTRLTVV.

V and J are TRBV4-2 and TRBJ1-2, with 7 bases identical to TRBD1. The CDR3 totals 14 residues. Per germline, CDR1 LGHNA and CDR2 YNFKEQ. The trim removed 4 bases at V and 5 bases at J, leaving 7 bases unmatched. CDR3 residues: CASSPKGARYGYTF. CDR3 DNA sequence: TGTGCCAGCAGCCCTAAGGGGGCACGGTATGGCTACACCTTC.

This chain uses TRBV7-2 with TRBJ2-2, with 10 bases fitting TRBD2. The germline gives CDR1 SGHTA, CDR2 FQGNSA. V trimming: 3 bases; J trimming: 6 bases; junction bases outside the gene matches: 1. There are 14 residues in the CDR3. The CDR3 DNA is TGTGCCAGCAGCTTGACTAGCGGGTCCGGGGAGCTGTTTTTT. Its protein product is CASSLTSGSGELFF.

V gene TRBV7-9 combines with J gene TRBJ1-5; D is perhaps TRBD1 (5 bases). The ends were cut back, 4 bases at V and 4 bases at J, with 11 bases in the middle. This CDR3 has 14 amino acids. Germline CDR1 and CDR2: SEHNR and FQNEAQ (reference sequence). In DNA, the CDR3 is TGTGCCAGCAGCTCAACGGGGGAAAATCAGCCCCAGCATTTT. Its translation is CASSSTGENQPQHF.

The gene calls are TRBV12-3 or TRBV12-4 and TRBJ2-5, with 9 bases aligning to TRBD1. CDR3 length: 14 residues. The V and J ends lost 4 bases and 5 bases, in that order; junction bases with no gene match: 5. CDR3 nucleotides: TGTGCCAGCAGTTACAGGGGGCATTCGGAGACCCAGTACTTC. As protein: CASSYRGHSETQYF.

This rearrangement joins TRBV24-1 to TRBJ1-4; 7 positions agree with TRBD1. CDR1 is KGHDR and CDR2 is SFDVKD in the germline V gene. The CDR3 length is 15 residues. With V trimmed by 3 bases and J by 7 bases, 7 bases remained unmatched. Here the CDR3 reads CATSDPGQLSEKLFF. The CDR3 nucleotides are TGTGCCACCAGTGATCCGGGACAGCTATCTGAAAAACTGTTTTTT.

The chain employs TRBV29-1 and TRBJ2-5; the D is unclear. Trimming took off 2 bases at V and 1 base at J, with 8 bases between the two ends. In germline, CDR1 is SQVTM, CDR2 ANQGSEA. The CDR3 has 13 residues. The CDR3, as DNA: TGCAGCGTTGAACCCCTGACCCAAGAGACCCAGTACTTC. This encodes CSVEPLTQETQYF.

This rearrangement joins TRBV12-3 or TRBV12-4 to TRBJ2-6; maybe TRBD2 (5 bases). Trimming left V 5 bases short and J 0 bases short, with 17 bases between. This CDR3 comprises 18 residues. The CDR3 DNA follows: TGTGCCAGCAGTCCCGCGGGTGTTGGTCTCTCTGGGGCCAACGTCCTGACTTTC. This sequence encodes CASSPAGVGLSGANVLTF.

This clonotype has a handful of counts. The chain joins TRBV28 to TRBJ1-1; 8 nucleotides align to TRBD1. CDR3 length: 14 amino acids. Per the germline V gene, CDR1 is MDHEN and CDR2 is SYDVKM. V was pared by 1 base and J by 6 bases, with 4 bases of the junction left unmatched. CDR3 amino acids: CASSLFRGLSEAFF. In DNA, the CDR3 is TGTGCCAGCAGTTTATTCAGGGGGCTCTCTGAAGCTTTCTTT.

The gene calls are TRBV5-1 and TRBJ2-7; D call uncertain. The ends were cut back, 1 base at V and 3 bases at J, with 14 bases in the middle. Germline CDR1 reads SGHRS; CDR2 reads YFSETQ. The CDR3 loop spans 15 amino acids. CDR3 bases: TGCGCCAGCAGCTTGCCACAGCGCGTTATCTACGAGCAGTACTTC. It is translated as CASSLPQRVIYEQYF.

This clonotype was seen only a few times. This sequence joins TRBV6-6 and TRBJ1-4, with D maybe TRBD1 (5 bases). The CDR3 consists of 12 residues. Germline loops: CDR1 MNHNY, CDR2 SVGAGI (reference sequence). V lost 10 bases, J lost 3 bases, and 9 bases lay in between. The DNA for the CDR3 is TGTGCCACACGACAGTCTAATGAAAAACTGTTTTTT. Its translation: CATRQSNEKLFF.

This chain connects TRBV7-3 to TRBJ2-1; D ambiguous. The germline gives CDR1 SGHTA, CDR2 FQGTGA. This CDR3 spans 11 amino acids. V was shortened by 5 bases and J by 5 bases, with 4 bases between the two germline ends. The CDR3 here is CASSANNEQFF. In DNA form, the CDR3 reads TGTGCCAGCAGCGCGAACAATGAGCAGTTCTTC. Full variable domain (remainder filled in from reference TRBV7-3 and TRBJ2-1): GAGVSQTPSNKVTEKGKYVELRCDPISGHTALYWYRQSLGQGPEFLIYFQGTGAADDSGLPNDRFFAVRPEGSVSTLKIQRTERGDSAVYLCASSANNEQFFGPGTRLTVL.

The chain recombines TRBV4-3 with TRBJ2-7, with 7 bases identical to TRBD1. J gave up 6 bases and V 4 bases, and 15 bases lay outside the gene matches. The germline V gene encodes CDR1 LGHNA and CDR2 YSLEER. This CDR3 comprises 16 residues. This CDR3 reads CASSPYVQGNLGEQYF. For the CDR3, the DNA is TGCGCCAGCAGCCCCTACGTACAGGGGAATTTAGGCGAGCAGTACTTC.

J is TRBJ2-5 and V is TRBV12-3 or TRBV12-4; D not certain. Between the trimmed V and J ends, which lost 3 bases and 5 bases, there was a span of 13 bases. The CDR3 runs to 14 residues. The CDR3 loop reads CASSFVLRRETQYF. The CDR3 DNA sequence: TGTGCCAGCAGTTTTGTCCTTAGAAGGGAGACCCAGTACTTC.

This clonotype was recorded a few times. The chain employs TRBV20-1 and TRBJ1-2, with a tentative D call TRBD1 (5 bases). CDR1 is DFQATT, CDR2 SNEGSKA, per germline (reference sequence). V was cut by 3 bases and J by 8 bases, with 16 bases left in between. The CDR3 is made up of 13 amino acids. The CDR3 DNA follows: TGCAGTGCTAGTCCTGAGTGGGGGACGGGCTACACCTTC. Its protein is CSASPEWGTGYTF.

The chain carries TRBV4-1 and TRBJ1-6; D call uncertain. Trimming removed 2 bases at V and 12 bases at J, with 20 bases between. The V gene's germline CDR1 is MGHRA and CDR2 YSYEKL. The CDR3 spans 16 residues. CDR3 nucleotides: TGCGCCAGCAGCCAATCCTCCGGGCCGTGGATAATACCCCTCCACTTT. Amino acid sequence: CASSQSSGPWIIPLHF.